This T cell receptor (beta chain) was sequenced during a study of OX40 agonist ivuxolimab in advanced cancers. V was pared by 4 bases and J by 7 bases, with 2 bases between. The CDR3 is 11 amino acids. Germline assignment: CDR1 MNHNS and CDR2 SASEGT. Sequencing used immunoSEQ multiplex PCR; TCRdb keeps in-frame clones, though not all of them. The sample contains about 69,000 clones, approximately 89% of which appear only once. Here the sequenced sample was CD4+ or CD8+ T cells sorted from blood, taken in a trial of the OX40 agonist ivuxolimab. This chain links TRBV6-1 with TRBJ1-6; D is unclear. The origin of this receptor is an adult with an advanced solid tumor such as melanoma, head and neck, liver or kidney cancer. CDR3 sequence reads: CASSANSPLHF. As DNA, the CDR3 is TGTGCCAGCAGTGCCAATTCACCCCTCCACTTT.